This T cell receptor (beta chain) is drawn from a study of T-cell reconstitution after alpha-beta-depleted transplantation in children. This clonotype has a count of ten or more. For TCRbeta, the library was prepared with unique molecular identifiers. MiXCR, applied by TCRdb to the PCR reads, yields one record per CDR3 protein. The top ten clones hold 1.1% of a sample with hundreds of thousands of distinct CDR3 sequences, 16% of them seen once. Sequences were derived from PBMCs from the stem cell graft donor, sampled from the stem cell graft. The TCR sequence derives from a human donor who donated a stem cell graft to a child with acute myeloid leukemia.

The DNA for the CDR3 is TGTGCCACCAGCACCGACAGGGGGGAGCTGTTTTTT. This translates into CATSTDRGELFF. This chain joins TRBV15 and TRBJ2-2, with D maybe TRBD1 (6 bases). V was clipped by 4 bases and J by 8 bases, with 8 bases between them. Germline V gene lookup returns CDR1 LNHNV and CDR2 YYDKDF (reference sequence). CDR3 length: 12 amino acids.